The sample holds one count of the clone carrying this T cell receptor (beta chain). Its antigen is currently unknown. This record comes from a study of cytomegalovirus exposure and HLA in healthy donors. The PCR had 60 Vbeta and 13 Jbeta primers. Method: immunoSEQ multiplex PCR; TCRdb's copy keeps in-frame clones and lacks some. The data show 95,000 to 150,000 clones, 70% to 75% seen once. Study-level results: Across donors, presence/absence analyses took sequencing depth to be roughly uniform. TRBV6-2, TRBV6-3 and some other V segments were excluded as indistinguishable.

This cohort consisted of healthy bone marrow donors. CDR1 is MRHNA, CDR2 SNTAGT, per germline. CDR3 length equals 16 residues. V trimming: 6 bases; J trimming: 4 bases; junction bases outside the gene matches: 12. The chain is built from TRBV6-4 and TRBJ2-3, with TRBD2 identical over 8 bases. The source of this sequence is a woman between 40 and 55 years old in good health and CMV-seronegative. The specimen sequenced was PBMCs. The DNA for the CDR3 is TGTGCCAGCAGCGAAAAAGGGGGACTAGGATCAGATACGCAGTATTTT. Translated, it gives CASSEKGGLGSDTQYF.